Listed below are T cell receptor beta chains from one sample, sequenced in a study of blood T cell repertoires in COVID-19. Sequenced by immunoSEQ multiplex PCR; TCRdb stores in-frame clones only, minus some. This table has nearly 400,000 clones, under 90% appearing once. Sequenced sample: PBMCs or T cells enriched from blood (not recorded which). The source is a woman under 40 who had recovered from COVID-19. Both conserved end residues are part of each CDR3. D genes are given only for firm matches. Only part of the rows carry a size: once, few, many, or a class if the clone is expanded.

>NA|NA|TRBV7-6|TRBJ1-5
CASSLGSPGLGQPQHF
TGTGCCAGCAGCTTAGGGTCACCAGGGCTGGGTCAGCCCCAGCATTTT
>NA|NA|TRBV4-1|TRBJ1-5
CASSQPTDQPQHF
TGCGCCAGCAGCCAACCGACAGATCAGCCCCAGCATTTT
>TRBD1|NA|TRBV29-1|TRBJ1-2
CSVVQGAMNGYTF
TGCAGCGTTGTTCAGGGGGCGATGAATGGCTACACCTTC
>NA|NA|TRBV7-2|TRBJ1-5
CASSIRYRQPQHF
TGTGCCAGCAGCATCAGGTACAGGCAGCCCCAGCATTTT
>TRBD2|once|TRBV4-1|TRBJ2-1
CASSPHIAGAYNEQFF
TGCGCCAGCAGCCCCCACATAGCGGGAGCCTACAATGAGCAGTTCTTC
>NA|NA|TRBV11-2|TRBJ2-3
CASSLIRDIRSDTQYF
TGTGCCAGCAGCCTCATCCGGGACATACGCTCAGATACGCAGTATTTT
>TRBD2|once|TRBV27|TRBJ2-1
CASWASGANNEQFF
TGTGCCAGCTGGGCTAGCGGGGCAAACAATGAGCAGTTCTTC
>NA|NA|TRBV14|TRBJ2-1
CASSLRMGPTTVYNEQFF
TGTGCCAGCAGCCTCCGGATGGGCCCCACGACAGTCTACAATGAGCAGTTCTTC
>NA|NA|TRBV5-1|TRBJ2-1
CASTLASGYNEQFF
TGCGCCAGCACCTTAGCGTCAGGGTACAATGAGCAGTTCTTC
>TRBD1|NA|TRBV27|TRBJ2-5
CASSIGTGGRETQYF
TGTGCCAGCAGTATTGGGACAGGGGGTCGGGAGACCCAGTACTTC
>NA|NA|TRBV5-1|TRBJ2-5
CASRGLTQETQYF
TGCGCCAGCAGAGGACTAACACAAGAGACCCAGTACTTC
>NA|NA|TRBV9|TRBJ1-6
CASSVDRNDSPLHF
TGTGCCAGCAGCGTAGACAGGAATGATTCACCCCTCCACTTT
>TRBD2|NA|TRBV29-1|TRBJ2-2
CSAKTSGANTGELFF
TGCAGCGCTAAGACTAGCGGGGCCAACACCGGGGAGCTGTTTTTT
>NA|once|TRBV4-1|TRBJ1-1
CASSQTRTDEAFF
TGCGCCAGCAGCCAGACACGGACAGACGAAGCTTTCTTT
>TRBD2|NA|TRBV28|TRBJ2-1
CASRGLAGRSYNEQFF
TGTGCCAGCAGAGGACTAGCGGGCCGTTCCTACAATGAGCAGTTCTTC
>TRBD2|NA|TRBV7-3|TRBJ2-7
CASSLTAGVAYEQYF
TGTGCCAGCAGCTTAACGGCGGGAGTGGCCTACGAGCAGTACTTC
>TRBD1|NA|TRBV7-8|TRBJ2-1
CASSSTRDRGFNEQFF
TGTGCCAGCAGCTCTACCCGGGACAGGGGGTTCAATGAGCAGTTCTTC
>NA|NA|TRBV11-2|TRBJ2-5
CASSPPGRGIQETQYF
TGTGCCAGCAGCCCCCCAGGACGGGGGATCCAAGAGACCCAGTACTTC
>TRBD2|once|TRBV11-2|TRBJ2-2
CASSFSSGGNTGELFF
TGTGCCAGCAGCTTTTCAAGCGGGGGTAACACCGGGGAGCTGTTTTTT
>TRBD1|NA|TRBV4-1|TRBJ2-7
CASSQRQGPAYEQYF
TGCGCCAGCAGCCAAAGACAGGGTCCGGCCTACGAGCAGTACTTC
>NA|once|TRBV6-2/TRBV6-3|TRBJ2-1
CASSYEQYNEQFF
TGTGCCAGCAGTTATGAGCAATACAATGAGCAGTTCTTC
>NA|once|TRBV7-9|TRBJ2-7
CASSSQGPYEQYF
TGTGCCAGCAGCTCCCAGGGTCCCTACGAGCAGTACTTC
>NA|NA|TRBV5-4|TRBJ1-1
CASSVQGTAEAFF
TGTGCCAGCAGCGTCCAGGGGACGGCTGAAGCTTTCTTT
>NA|NA|TRBV7-2|TRBJ1-5
CASSLGARESQPQHF
TGTGCCAGCAGCTTAGGGGCGAGGGAAAGTCAGCCCCAGCATTTT
>NA|NA|TRBV27|TRBJ1-1
CASSLNFVRATEAFF
TGTGCCAGCAGTTTAAATTTTGTCAGGGCGACTGAAGCTTTCTTT
>TRBD2|NA|TRBV7-2|TRBJ2-5
CASTKREGPETQYF
TGTGCCAGCACCAAGCGGGAGGGCCCAGAGACCCAGTACTTC
>NA|NA|TRBV6-5|TRBJ1-3
CASRQGGNTIYF
TGTGCCAGCAGACAGGGTGGAAACACCATATATTTT
>TRBD1|NA|TRBV5-6|TRBJ1-2
CASSITGGINYGYTF
TGTGCCAGCAGCATTACAGGGGGCATTAACTATGGCTACACCTTC
>NA|NA|TRBV28|TRBJ2-7
CASSLSGLNYEQYF
TGTGCCAGCAGTTTATCAGGACTGAACTACGAGCAGTACTTC
>NA|NA|TRBV28|TRBJ2-7
CASSDGPGAYEQYF
TGTGCCAGCAGTGATGGGCCAGGCGCATACGAGCAGTACTTC
>TRBD1|NA|TRBV9|TRBJ1-2
CASRAGTGYGYTF
TGTGCCAGCAGAGCTGGGACAGGGTATGGCTACACCTTC
>TRBD2|NA|TRBV10-2|TRBJ2-1
CASMDFGGRASSQFF
TGCGCCAGCATGGATTTTGGCGGGAGGGCCTCCTCCCAGTTCTTC
>TRBD1|NA|TRBV20-1|TRBJ1-1
CSASVTGSVLNTEAFF
TGCAGTGCTAGTGTGACAGGGTCGGTCCTGAACACTGAAGCTTTCTTT
>TRBD2|NA|TRBV27|TRBJ2-1
CASSLLTISGRDNEQFF
TGTGCCAGCAGTTTACTTACGATTAGCGGGAGGGATAATGAGCAGTTCTTC
>TRBD1|NA|TRBV11-2|TRBJ1-1
CASSPDRVGGSGAFF
TGTGCCAGCAGCCCTGACAGGGTCGGGGGAAGTGGAGCTTTCTTT
>NA|NA|TRBV4-1|TRBJ2-5
CASSPAGLGETQYF
TGCGCCAGCAGCCCTGCGGGCCTGGGAGAGACCCAGTACTTC
>TRBD2|NA|TRBV6-5|TRBJ2-1
CASSPRTSGRGEQFF
TGTGCCAGCAGCCCCCGGACTAGCGGGAGGGGAGAGCAGTTCTTC